This T cell receptor beta chain was recorded in a study of control samples from healthy donors and cancer patients (dated by TCRdb to the early 2020s). Library creation used the immunoSEQ multiplex PCR assay. This immuneACCESS table, as held by TCRdb, lists in-frame sequences with V and J called but not all clones. Of the missing ones, under half trace to an unresolved V gene in checked studies; the others have no known cause. The sample includes about 130,000 clones, with 80% to 95% observed a single time. Roughly 2.6% of the sample is in the top ten clones. For this clone: No antigen is known for it. No per-base quality is available; no much larger clone lies one base away.

The clonotype comes from a middle-aged man in good health. The sample taken for sequencing was blood.

The CDR3 region reads CASSLGNTGELFF. The nucleotides are TGTGCCAGCAGTTTAGGGAACACCGGGGAGCTGTTTTTT. Rearrangement joined TRBV27 to TRBJ2-2; no D gene call is confident. The CDR1 and CDR2 encoded by the germline V gene (reference sequence) are MNHEY and SMNVEV. The CDR3 sequence holds 13 residues, the cysteine and phenylalanine included. Kept here is only the CDR3 DNA, which spans 39 bases and is read in frame from base 1. At the junction V is shortened by 2 bases and J by 1 base, with 2 bases in between.